This T cell receptor (beta chain) was documented in a study of blood T cell repertoires in COVID-19. Study-level information: Acute and convalescent COVID-19 specimens originated in the United States, Italy and Spain. The analysed material was cDNA or gDNA that came from T cells, B-cell-depleted T cells, or PBMCs.

Authors' data handling: Amplification with reference gene primers provided the estimates of nucleated cell counts. The data were produced by immunoSEQ multiplex PCR, yet TCRdb's version contains in-frame clones alone and is incomplete. V, J and clone size reflect that table, while D and trimming were determined from the DNA. The sample consists of 200,000 to 250,000 clones, 65% to 90% of them appearing once. Trimming pared 8 bases from V and 1 base from J, leaving 14 bases between. The germline V gene has CDR1 SGHTA and CDR2 FQGNSA. This CDR3 contains 14 residues. Sequencing was performed on peripheral blood. The chain links TRBV7-2 to TRBJ1-1; D is unresolved. This TCR was sampled from a human donor in a cohort sampled during active COVID-19. The CDR3 bases are TGTGCCAGCTCCCTCGAGGTTAGGAACACTGAAGCTTTCTTT. Amino acids: CASSLEVRNTEAFF.